Each of the 5 T cell receptor beta chains below was sequenced from the same sample in a study of neoadjuvant nivolumab and ipilimumab in lung cancer. Using immunoSEQ multiplex PCR, the repertoire was profiled, and TCRdb retains in-frame clones only, with some absent. The sample contains under 15,000 clones, approximately 94% of which appear only once. Source: peripheral blood, taken after neoadjuvant nivolumab, alone or with ipilimumab, at or shortly before surgery. The origin of the receptors is an adult with non-small cell lung cancer.

The V and J genes are TRBV5-1 and TRBJ1-1; possible D gene TRBD1, 5 bases. The CDR3 runs 14 residues. Germline V lookup: CDR1 SGHRS, CDR2 YFSETQ. The germline V and J ends were trimmed by 2 bases and 1 base, with 9 bases remaining between them. This chain's CDR3 is CASSFGTGNTEAFF. The CDR3 DNA reads as TGCGCCAGCAGCTTTGGGACGGGGAACACTGAAGCTTTCTTT. Using reference TRBV5-1 and TRBJ1-1 for the parts outside the CDR3, the full variable domain is KAGVTQTPRYLIKTRGQQVTLSCSPISGHRSVSWYQQTPGQGLQFLFEYFSETQRNKGNFPGRFSGRQFSNSRSEMNVSTLELGDSALYLCASSFGTGNTEAFFGQGTRLTVV.

This chain connects TRBV30 to TRBJ2-1, with TRBD1 as a possible D gene (6 bases). Germline CDR1 is GTSNPN and CDR2 is SVGIG (reference sequence). This CDR3 region has 14 residues. Trimming pared 5 bases from V and 3 bases from J, leaving 14 bases between. This CDR3 is CAWGGDFNYNEQFF. CDR3 DNA sequence: TGTGCCTGGGGGGGCGACTTTAACTACAATGAGCAGTTCTTC.

The chain carries TRBV20-1 and TRBJ2-3; no firm D call. Trimming cost V 2 bases and J 6 bases, with 6 bases left between them. CDR3 length equals 11 residues. Germline lookup yields CDR1 DFQATT and CDR2 SNEGSKA (reference sequence). The DNA of the CDR3 is TGCAGTGCTAGACTTGCGGATACGCAGTATTTT. Protein sequence: CSARLADTQYF.

The chain joins TRBV6-5 to TRBJ2-7; 10 nucleotides match TRBD1. With V trimmed by 6 bases and J by 3 bases, 8 bases remained unmatched. This CDR3 comprises 15 residues. Germline assignment: CDR1 MNHEY and CDR2 SVGAGI. CDR3 nucleotides: TGTGCCAGCAGACACCCGGGACAGGGGCTCTACGAGCAGTACTTC. The encoded protein is CASRHPGQGLYEQYF.

This clone was observed once. The V and J genes are TRBV6-5 and TRBJ1-3, with 8 bases aligning to TRBD1. The CDR3 is 15 amino acids. The trim removed 6 bases at V and 0 bases at J, leaving 4 bases unmatched. CDR1 MNHEY and CDR2 SVGAGI come from the germline V gene. This CDR3 is CASSRTGPSGNTIYF. The CDR3 coding sequence is TGTGCCAGCAGCCGGACAGGGCCCTCTGGAAACACCATATATTTT.